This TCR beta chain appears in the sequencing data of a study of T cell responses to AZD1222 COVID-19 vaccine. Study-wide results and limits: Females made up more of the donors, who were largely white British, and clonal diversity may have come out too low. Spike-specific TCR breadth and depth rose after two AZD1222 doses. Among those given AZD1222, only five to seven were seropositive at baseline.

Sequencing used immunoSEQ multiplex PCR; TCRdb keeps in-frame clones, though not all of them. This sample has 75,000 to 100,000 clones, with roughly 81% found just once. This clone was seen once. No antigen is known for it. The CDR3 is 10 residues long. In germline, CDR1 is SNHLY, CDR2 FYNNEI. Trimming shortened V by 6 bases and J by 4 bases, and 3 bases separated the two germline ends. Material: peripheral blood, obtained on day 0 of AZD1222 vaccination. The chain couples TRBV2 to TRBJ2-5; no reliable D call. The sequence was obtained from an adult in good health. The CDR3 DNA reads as TGTGCCAGCAGCCCAGAGACCCAGTACTTC. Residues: CASSPETQYF.